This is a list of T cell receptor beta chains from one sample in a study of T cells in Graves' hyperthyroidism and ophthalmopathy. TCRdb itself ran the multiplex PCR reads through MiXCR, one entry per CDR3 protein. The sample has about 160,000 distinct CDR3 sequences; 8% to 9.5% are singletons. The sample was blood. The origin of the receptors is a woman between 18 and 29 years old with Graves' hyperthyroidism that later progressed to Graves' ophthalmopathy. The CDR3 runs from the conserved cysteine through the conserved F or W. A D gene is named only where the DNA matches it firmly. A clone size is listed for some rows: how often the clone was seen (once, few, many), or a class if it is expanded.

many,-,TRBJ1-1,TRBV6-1,CASSNLRDTEAFF,TGTGCCAGCAGTAACCTACGGGACACTGAAGCTTTCTTT
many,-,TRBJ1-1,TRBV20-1,CSARPRGAPEAFF,TGCAGTGCGCGGCCTCGGGGCGCCCCCGAAGCTTTCTTT
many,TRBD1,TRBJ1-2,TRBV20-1,CSASPGQNIYGYTF,TGCAGTGCTAGCCCGGGACAGAATATCTATGGCTACACCTTC
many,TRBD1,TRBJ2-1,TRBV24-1,CATSDGPGQAYNEQFF,TGTGCCACCAGTGATGGACCGGGACAGGCCTACAATGAGCAGTTCTTC
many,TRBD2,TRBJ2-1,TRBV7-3,CASSINPLAGGPVEQFF,TGTGCCAGCAGCATTAACCCACTAGCGGGGGGGCCGGTTGAGCAGTTCTTC
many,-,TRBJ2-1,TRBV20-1,CSARDLGRNEQFF,TGCAGTGCTAGAGATCTGGGGCGTAATGAGCAGTTCTTC
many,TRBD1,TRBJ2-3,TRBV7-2,CASSSWTGASTDTQYF,TGTGCCAGCAGCTCCTGGACAGGGGCGAGCACAGATACGCAGTATTTT
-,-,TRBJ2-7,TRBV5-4,CASSSQGGGTSSYEQYF,TGTGCCAGCAGCTCTCAAGGGGGGGGCACTTCCTCCTACGAGCAGTACTTC
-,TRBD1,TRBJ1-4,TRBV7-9,CASSERTGGSEKLFF,TGTGCCAGCAGCGAACGGACAGGGGGGAGTGAAAAACTGTTTTTT
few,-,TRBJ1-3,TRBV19,CASSPESSGNTIYF,TGTGCCAGTAGTCCGGAGAGCTCTGGAAACACCATATATTTT
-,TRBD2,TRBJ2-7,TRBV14,CASSPGTSGGAYEQYF,TGTGCCAGCAGCCCCGGGACTAGCGGGGGGGCCTACGAGCAGTACTTC
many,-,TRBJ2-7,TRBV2,CASSDEGNTEQYF,TGTGCCAGCAGTGACGAGGGAAACACCGAGCAGTACTTC
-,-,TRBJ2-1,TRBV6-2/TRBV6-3,CASRTQGYNEQFF,TGTGCCAGCAGGACCCAGGGGTACAATGAGCAGTTCTTC
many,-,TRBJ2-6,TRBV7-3,CASSSGLFSGANVLTF,TGTGCCAGCAGCTCGGGACTCTTCTCTGGGGCCAACGTCCTGACTTTC
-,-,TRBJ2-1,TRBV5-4,CASSSAGLGREQFF,TGTGCCAGCAGCTCGGCCGGGTTGGGGCGTGAGCAGTTCTTC
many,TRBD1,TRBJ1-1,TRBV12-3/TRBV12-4,CASISGTGTNTEAFF,TGTGCCAGCATCTCGGGGACAGGGACGAACACTGAAGCTTTCTTT
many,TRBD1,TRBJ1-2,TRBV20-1,CSARNGQGYYGYTF,TGCAGTGCTAGAAACGGACAGGGGTACTATGGCTACACCTTC
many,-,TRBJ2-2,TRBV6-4,CASSDSTSTGELFF,TGTGCCAGCAGTGACTCGACTAGCACCGGGGAGCTGTTTTTT
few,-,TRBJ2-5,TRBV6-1,CASSEGFGVGGAETQYF,TGTGCCAGCAGTGAAGGTTTCGGAGTGGGGGGGGCAGAGACCCAGTACTTC
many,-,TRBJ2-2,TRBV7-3,CASSLGVSGELFF,TGTGCCAGCAGCTTAGGTGTGTCCGGGGAGCTGTTTTTT
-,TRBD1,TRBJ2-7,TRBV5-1,CASSLEAGGASGEQYF,TGCGCCAGCAGCTTGGAGGCAGGGGGCGCTTCTGGCGAGCAGTACTTC
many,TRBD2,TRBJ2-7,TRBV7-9,CASSPGASGYEQYF,TGTGCCAGCAGCCCTGGGGCTAGCGGCTACGAGCAGTACTTC
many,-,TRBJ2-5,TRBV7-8,CASSSPEKPGQETQYF,TGTGCCAGCAGCTCCCCCGAGAAACCGGGGCAAGAGACCCAGTACTTC
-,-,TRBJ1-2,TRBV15,CAASRGNYGYTF,TGTGCCGCCAGCAGAGGCAATTATGGCTACACCTTC
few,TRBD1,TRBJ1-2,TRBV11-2,CASSMPGTGDRDYTF,TGTGCCAGCAGCATGCCCGGGACAGGGGACCGAGACTACACCTTC
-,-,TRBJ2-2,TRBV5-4,CASSLSPLSSTGELFF,TGTGCCAGCAGCTTGTCTCCCCTAAGTAGCACCGGGGAGCTGTTTTTT
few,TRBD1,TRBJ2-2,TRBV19,CASSKTGTGGTGELFF,TGTGCCAGTAGTAAGACTGGGACAGGGGGAACCGGGGAGCTGTTTTTT
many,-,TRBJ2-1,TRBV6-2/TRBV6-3,CASSLVAAYNEQFF,TGTGCCAGCAGTTTGGTAGCGGCCTACAATGAGCAGTTCTTC
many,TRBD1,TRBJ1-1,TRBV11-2,CASSLVRTGVSTEAFF,TGTGCCAGCAGCTTAGTCCGGACAGGGGTAAGCACTGAAGCTTTCTTT
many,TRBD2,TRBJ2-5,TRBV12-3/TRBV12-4,CASRTSGVQETQYF,TGTGCCAGCAGAACTAGCGGAGTCCAAGAGACCCAGTACTTC
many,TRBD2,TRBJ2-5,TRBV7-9,CASSLATGGGVRTQYF,TGTGCCAGCAGCTTAGCAACGGGGGGGGGTGTACGGACCCAGTACTTC
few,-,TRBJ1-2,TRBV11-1,CASSLNSNNYGYTF,TGTGCCAGCAGCTTAAACAGCAATAACTATGGCTACACCTTC
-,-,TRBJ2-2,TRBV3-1,CASSQDWYEKNTGELFF,TGTGCCAGCAGCCAAGATTGGTACGAAAAGAACACCGGGGAGCTGTTTTTT
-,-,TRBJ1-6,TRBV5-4,CASSLRSIGSPLHF,TGTGCCAGCAGCTTGAGAAGTATCGGTTCACCCCTCCACTTT
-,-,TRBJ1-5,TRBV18,CASSPTGSSNQPQHF,TGTGCCAGCTCACCAACGGGATCGAGCAATCAGCCCCAGCATTTT